Below are 7 T cell receptor beta chains sequenced from a single sample in a study of T-cell reconstitution after alpha-beta-depleted transplantation in children. Molecular barcoding with unique molecular identifiers was used for the TCRbeta library. TCRdb itself ran the PCR reads through MiXCR, one entry per CDR3 protein. The data contain 45,000 to 55,000 distinct CDR3 sequences, under 6% of them singletons. Material: PBMCs, mostly from graft donor cells, obtained 60 days after TCRalphabeta/CD19-depleted stem cell transplant. The source is a female patient aged 2-10 years who had a stem cell transplant for aplastic anemia, so the T cells may come from the graft donor.

Relative to its sample, this clonotype is medium-sized. The CDR3 protein is CASSPQQGHSYEQYF. The CDR3 DNA reads TGCGCCAGCAGCCCTCAACAGGGGCATTCCTACGAGCAGTACTTC. The V gene is TRBV5-1, the J gene TRBJ2-7, with TRBD1 identical over 7 bases. The CDR3 is made up of 15 amino acids. Germline V CDR1 and CDR2: SGHRS, YFSETQ. The ends lost 4 bases at V and 1 base at J; junction bases unmatched: 8.

The sample holds one count of this clonotype. A read error may account for a junction end that differs from germline. V is TRBV11-2 and J is TRBJ1-4; D ambiguous. CDR1 and CDR2 (germline): SGHAT, FQNNGV. CDR3 size: 16 residues. The CDR3 loop is CARSLAVGRGNEKLFF. In nucleotides, the CDR3 is TGTGCCCGCAGCTTAGCGGTCGGCCGAGGAAATGAAAAACTGTTTTTT.

This chain links TRBV3-1 with TRBJ2-7; TRBD2 agrees at 11 bases. The CDR3 runs to 14 residues. CDR1 LGHDT and CDR2 YNNKEL come from the germline V gene (reference sequence). Trimming at V came to 2 bases and at J to 7 bases, leaving 4 bases not matched to a gene. The CDR3, as DNA: TGTGCCAGCAGCCAACGACTAGCGGGAAGGGAGCAGTACTTC. This gives the protein CASSQRLAGREQYF.

This chain links TRBV14 with TRBJ2-7, with 9 bases lining up with TRBD1. Germline V gene sequence: CDR1 SGHDN, CDR2 FVKESK. The CDR3 extends over 15 amino acids. V was pared by 1 base and J by 4 bases, with 5 bases of the junction left unmatched. The CDR3 is CASSQGGTGLYEQYF. The CDR3 DNA reads TGTGCCAGCAGCCAAGGTGGGACAGGGCTTTACGAGCAGTACTTC.

This clonotype was detected many times. V gene TRBV21-1 combines with J gene TRBJ2-2; no check of the table's D call, TRBD2, against the DNA was made. TRBV21-1 has pseudogene status. The CDR3 spans 16 residues. The DNA for the CDR3 is TGTGCCAGCAGCGCCCCCGGGACTAGAGGAACCGGGGAGCTGTTTTTT. Translating gives CASSAPGTRGTGELFF.

This clonotype turned up a few times. The gene calls are TRBV5-5 and TRBJ1-4; no firm D call. This CDR3 comprises 14 residues. In germline, CDR1 is SGHKS, CDR2 YYEKEE (reference sequence). Trimming stripped 3 bases from V and 8 bases from J, with 14 bases between. CDR3 residues: CASSSFGGEEKLFF. In nucleotides, the CDR3 is TGTGCCAGCAGCTCTTTCGGAGGCGAAGAAAAACTGTTTTTT. The whole variable domain, filled in from reference TRBV5-5 and TRBJ1-4, reads DAGVTQSPTHLIKTRGQQVTLRCSPISGHKSVSWYQQVLGQGPQFIFQYYEKEERGRGNFPDRFSARQFPNYSSELNVNALLLGDSALYLCASSSFGGEEKLFFGSGTQLSVL.

With respect to this clonotype: One junction end does not reproduce the germline sequence, and a read error may be involved. This CDR3 reads CASSPQGSNGYTF. For the CDR3, the DNA is TGTGCCAGCAGCCCACAGGGCTCCAATGGATACACCTTC. The V call is TRBV6-6, the J call TRBJ1-2, with D perhaps TRBD1 (6 bases). This CDR3 spans 13 amino acids. Germline V gene sequence: CDR1 MNHNY, CDR2 SVGAGI (reference sequence).